The source of this T cell receptor (beta chain) is a study of PD-1 blockade in mismatch repair-deficient tumors (dated by TCRdb to the late 2010s). General notes on the study: The trial enrolled under 90 consecutive patients with 12 to 13 mismatch repair-deficient cancer types between September 2013 and 2016, all previously treated and progressing. Tumor-associated T cell clones in the peripheral blood of patients responding to PD-1 blockade were tracked using deep sequencing of TCR CDR3 regions. What the authors observed across the whole study: Rapid expansion after pembrolizumab followed by contraction, generally before radiologic responses, was shown by tumor-resident clones, which were often undetectable in blood before treatment.

For each enrolled patient, mismatch repair deficiency was established using either polymerase chain reaction or immunohistochemistry. TCR sequencing was performed for a few patients who responded to pembrolizumab therapy. The phase II trial prospectively tested pembrolizumab PD-1 blockade in advanced mismatch repair-deficient cancers regardless of tissue of origin. Peripheral blood T cell samples were serially collected before and at multiple times after PD-1 blockade was started. Blood sampling times were expressed in weeks after the first pembrolizumab dose. The cysteine opens and the phenylalanine closes a CDR3 of 14 amino acids. Of the read, only the CDR3 DNA is kept; its 42 bases are in frame from base 1. The germline V gene sets CDR1 to SGHTA and CDR2 to FQGTGA. V loses 8 bases of germline sequence and J loses 1 base, and the interval between the two ends is 13 bases. Details on this clone: The target of this receptor is not known. Base qualities were left out, and no much larger clone turns up one base away.

The library was produced with the immunoSEQ multiplex PCR assay. Drawn from immuneACCESS, this table holds only the in-frame rearrangements with V and J called that TCRdb kept. Clones are partly lost; checked studies trace under half to an unresolved V gene and leave the rest unexplained. The sample has roughly 79,000 clones on record, 80% to 90% of them singletons. The top ten clonotypes cover approximately 5.5% of the sample. This receptor was obtained from an adult with mismatch repair-deficient cancer. The material sequenced was peripheral blood, taken 44 weeks after starting pembrolizumab. The chain is assembled from TRBV7-3 and TRBJ2-3, with no reliable assignment of the D segment. CDR3 region: CASSGGPRTDTQYF. The DNA sequence is as follows: TGTGCCAGCTCTGGCGGACCCCGCACAGATACGCAGTATTTT.